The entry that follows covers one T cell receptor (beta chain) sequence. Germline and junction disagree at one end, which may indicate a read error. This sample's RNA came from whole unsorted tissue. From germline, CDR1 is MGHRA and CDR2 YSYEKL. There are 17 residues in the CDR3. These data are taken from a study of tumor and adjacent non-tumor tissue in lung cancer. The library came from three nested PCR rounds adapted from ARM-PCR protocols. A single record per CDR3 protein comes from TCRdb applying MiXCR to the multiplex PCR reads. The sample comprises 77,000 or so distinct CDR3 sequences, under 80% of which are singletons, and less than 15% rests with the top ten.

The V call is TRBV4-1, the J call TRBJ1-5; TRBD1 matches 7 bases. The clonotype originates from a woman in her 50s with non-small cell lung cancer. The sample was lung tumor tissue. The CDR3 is CASSQGSTGSGGQPQHF. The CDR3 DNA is TGCGCCAGCAGCCAAGGGTCGACAGGGAGCGGGGGACAGCCCCAACATTTT.